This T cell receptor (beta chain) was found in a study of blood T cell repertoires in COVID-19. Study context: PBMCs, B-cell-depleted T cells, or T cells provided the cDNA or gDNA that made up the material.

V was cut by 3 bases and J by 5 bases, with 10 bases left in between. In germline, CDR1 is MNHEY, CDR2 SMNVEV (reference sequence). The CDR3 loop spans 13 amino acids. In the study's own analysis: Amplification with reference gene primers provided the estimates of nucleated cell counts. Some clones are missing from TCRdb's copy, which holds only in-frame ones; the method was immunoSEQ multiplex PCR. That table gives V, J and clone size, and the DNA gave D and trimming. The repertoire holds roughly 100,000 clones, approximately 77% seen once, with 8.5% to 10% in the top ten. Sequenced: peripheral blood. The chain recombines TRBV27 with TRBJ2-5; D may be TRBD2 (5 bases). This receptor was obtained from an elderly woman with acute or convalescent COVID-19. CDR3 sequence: CASSFPGGETQYF. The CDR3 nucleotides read TGTGCCAGCAGTTTCCCGGGCGGGGAGACCCAGTACTTC.